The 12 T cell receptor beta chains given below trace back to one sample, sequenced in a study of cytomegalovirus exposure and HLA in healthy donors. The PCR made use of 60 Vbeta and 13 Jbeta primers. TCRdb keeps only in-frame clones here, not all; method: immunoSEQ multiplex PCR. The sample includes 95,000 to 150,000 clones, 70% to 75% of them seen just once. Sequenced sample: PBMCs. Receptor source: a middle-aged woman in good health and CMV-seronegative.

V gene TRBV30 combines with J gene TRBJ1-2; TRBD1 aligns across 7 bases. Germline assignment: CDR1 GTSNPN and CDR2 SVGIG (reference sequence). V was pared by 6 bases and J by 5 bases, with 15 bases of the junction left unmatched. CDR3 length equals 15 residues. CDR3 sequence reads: CACLGTARGEYGYTF. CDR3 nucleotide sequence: TGTGCCTGTCTCGGGACAGCAAGGGGGGAATATGGCTACACCTTC.

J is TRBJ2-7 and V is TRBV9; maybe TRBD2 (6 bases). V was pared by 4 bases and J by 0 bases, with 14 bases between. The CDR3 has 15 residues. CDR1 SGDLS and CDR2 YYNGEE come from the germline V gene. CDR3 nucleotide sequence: TGTGCCAGCAGCCCGAGGGCGGGGAGCTCCTACGAGCAGTACTTC. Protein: CASSPRAGSSYEQYF.

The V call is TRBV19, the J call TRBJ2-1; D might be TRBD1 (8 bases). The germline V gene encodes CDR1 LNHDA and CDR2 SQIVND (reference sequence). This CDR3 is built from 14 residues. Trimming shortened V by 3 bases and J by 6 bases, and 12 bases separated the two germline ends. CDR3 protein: CASSMHRGGNEQFF. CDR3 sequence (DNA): TGTGCCAGTAGTATGCACAGGGGGGGCAATGAGCAGTTCTTC.

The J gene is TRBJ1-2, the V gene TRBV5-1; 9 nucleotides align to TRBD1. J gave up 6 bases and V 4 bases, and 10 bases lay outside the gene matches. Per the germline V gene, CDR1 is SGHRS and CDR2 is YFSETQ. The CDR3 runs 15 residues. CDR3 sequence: CASSTPQGANDGYTF. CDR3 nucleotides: TGCGCCAGCAGCACACCACAGGGGGCGAACGATGGCTACACCTTC.

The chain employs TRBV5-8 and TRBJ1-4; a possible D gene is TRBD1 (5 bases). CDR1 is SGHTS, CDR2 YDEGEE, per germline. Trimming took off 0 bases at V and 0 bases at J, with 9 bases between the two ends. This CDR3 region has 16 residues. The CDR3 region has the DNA TGTGCCAGCAGCTTGGGGGACTCCGCAACTAATGAAAAACTGTTTTTT. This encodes CASSLGDSATNEKLFF.

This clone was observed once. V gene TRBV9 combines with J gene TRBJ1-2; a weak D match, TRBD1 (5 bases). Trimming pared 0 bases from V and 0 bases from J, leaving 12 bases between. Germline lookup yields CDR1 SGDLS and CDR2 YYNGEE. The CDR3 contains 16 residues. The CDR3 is CASSVGSTVSNYGYTF. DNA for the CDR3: TGTGCCAGCAGCGTAGGATCGACAGTTTCTAACTATGGCTACACCTTC.

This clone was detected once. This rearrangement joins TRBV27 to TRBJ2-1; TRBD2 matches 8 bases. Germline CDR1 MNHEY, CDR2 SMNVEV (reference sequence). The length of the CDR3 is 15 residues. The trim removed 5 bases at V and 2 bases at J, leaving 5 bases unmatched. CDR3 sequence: CASSQPGLAYNEQFF. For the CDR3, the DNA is TGTGCCAGCAGTCAACCGGGACTAGCCTACAATGAGCAGTTCTTC.

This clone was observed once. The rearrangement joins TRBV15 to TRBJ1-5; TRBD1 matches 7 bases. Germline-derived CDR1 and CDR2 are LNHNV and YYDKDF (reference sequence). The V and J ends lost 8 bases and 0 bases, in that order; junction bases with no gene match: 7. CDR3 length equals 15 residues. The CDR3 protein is CATGTVTYSNQPQHF. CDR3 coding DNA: TGTGCCACCGGGACAGTGACATATAGCAATCAGCCCCAGCATTTT.

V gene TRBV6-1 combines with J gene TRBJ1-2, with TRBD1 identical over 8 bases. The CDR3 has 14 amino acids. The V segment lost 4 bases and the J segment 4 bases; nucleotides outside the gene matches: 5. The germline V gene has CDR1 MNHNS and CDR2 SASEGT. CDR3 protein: CASSVGGQAYGYTF. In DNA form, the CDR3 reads TGTGCCAGCAGTGTCGGGGGACAGGCCTATGGCTACACCTTC.

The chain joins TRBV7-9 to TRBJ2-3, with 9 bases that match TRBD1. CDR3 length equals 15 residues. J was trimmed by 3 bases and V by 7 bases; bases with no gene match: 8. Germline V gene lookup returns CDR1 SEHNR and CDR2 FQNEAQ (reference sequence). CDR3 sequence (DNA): TGTGCCAGCAACCCCGACAGGGGGGGTACAGATACGCAGTATTTT. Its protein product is CASNPDRGGTDTQYF.

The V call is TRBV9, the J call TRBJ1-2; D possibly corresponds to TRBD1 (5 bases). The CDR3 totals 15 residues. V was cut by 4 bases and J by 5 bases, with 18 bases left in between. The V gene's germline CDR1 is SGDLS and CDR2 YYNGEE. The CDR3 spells CASSPDWGGSYGYTF. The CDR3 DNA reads TGTGCCAGCAGCCCAGATTGGGGGGGTTCTTATGGCTACACCTTC.

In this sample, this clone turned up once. CDR3 sequence reads: CASSQTRGSMNTEAFF. CDR3 DNA sequence: TGTGCCAGCTCGCAAACCAGGGGGAGCATGAACACTGAAGCTTTCTTT. The genes are TRBV18 and TRBJ1-1, with 7 bases matching TRBD1. The CDR3 consists of 16 residues. Germline-derived CDR1 and CDR2 are KGHSH and LQKENI. Trimming cost V 6 bases and J 0 bases; bases outside gene matches: 10.